The clone carrying this T cell receptor beta chain has just a few counts. Its antigen is not identified. These data originate in a study of T-cell memory formation after mild COVID-19. Study information: Clusters were largely donor specific.

TCR alpha and TCR beta cDNA libraries with sample barcodes and UMIs came from 5'RACE using constant-segment primers. TCRdb fed the 5' RACE reads into MiXCR, producing one record per CDR3 protein. The sample holds approximately 560,000 distinct CDR3 sequences, roughly 17% seen once. Study observations and caveats: Some responding clones appeared in pre-infection memory, suggesting cross-reactive memory joined.

This TCR came from an adult woman who had mild COVID-19 (a few samples of this study predate the infection). Cell type and time point are not known. Sequences were obtained from PBMCs or a T cell subset sorted from them (not recorded which).

CDR3 amino acids: CASSQRPERTGGYEQYF. The DNA for the CDR3 is TGCGCCAGCAGCCAACGTCCCGAAAGGACAGGGGGTTACGAGCAGTACTTC. This rearrangement joins TRBV4-1 to TRBJ2-7, with 10 bases fitting TRBD1. J gave up 4 bases and V 2 bases, and 11 bases lay outside the gene matches. This CDR3 has 17 residues. Germline CDR1 and CDR2: MGHRA and YSYEKL.